This T cell receptor beta chain was identified during a study of T cells in Graves' hyperthyroidism and ophthalmopathy (dated by TCRdb to between 2018 and 2021). For the wider study: Peripheral blood was collected at initial diagnosis, before any treatment. The 100 discovery patients were randomly divided into training and test sets at a 7:3 ratio. The paper reports TCR Vbeta CDR3 sequencing of approximately 140 peripheral blood samples: 43 ophthalmopathy, under 80 hyperthyroidism and around 17 progressor patients. In roughly six Graves' hyperthyroidism patients, the study also compared T-cell repertoires from thyroid tissue with T-cell repertoires from blood. Following sampling, methimazole starting at 30 mg daily was given to hyperthyroidism patients, and high-dose intravenous methylprednisolone was given to ophthalmopathy patients. An independent validation cohort of about 20 hyperthyroidism patients and 17 patients who later progressed to ophthalmopathy tested prospective prediction of ophthalmopathy. A discovery cohort of about 95 patients, fewer than 50 with Graves' ophthalmopathy and approximately 60 with stable Graves' hyperthyroidism, was used to find distinguishing TCR V-J signatures.

What the work shows at the level of the full study, not this receptor alone: In validation, the model predicted progression to ophthalmopathy with approximately 70% sensitivity and approximately 78% specificity, a median of around six months before onset. Most expanded thyroid clonotypes (frequency above 0.001) were also found in blood, which suggests that blood repertoires may mirror thyroid immune responses. No statistical method was used to set the sample size in advance, and investigators knew the group allocation. A 13 V-J signature model separated ophthalmopathy from stable hyperthyroidism, with about 88% sensitivity and about 81% specificity in cross-validation and 80%/75% in testing.

Per the germline V gene, MDHEN is the CDR1 and SYDVKM is the CDR2. V and J are truncated by 3 bases and 7 bases respectively, leaving an intervening sequence of 12 bases. Counted from cysteine to phenylalanine, this CDR3 has 13 amino acids. The CDR3 DNA has 39 bases and is translated from base 1. This clonotype was counted many times. The clone's antigen remains unknown. No clone much larger than this one lies a single base away; base qualities are absent. Hyperthyroidism patients were newly diagnosed, with disease duration under 2 months, and aged 18 to 65 years. The study excluded patients with uncontrolled infections, other autoimmune diseases, pregnancy or lactation. Diagnoses were based on clinical symptoms, serum thyroxine and TRAb, thyroid ultrasound and orbital computed tomography. For progressor patients, blood was drawn at the first diagnosis of hyperthyroidism, before any ophthalmopathy symptoms had appeared. PBMCs were separated from around 9.1 ml of fresh peripheral blood using Ficoll-Paque density gradient centrifugation. Progressor patients were defined as those initially diagnosed with Graves' hyperthyroidism in whom ophthalmopathy developed during follow-up. Trizol reagent was used to extract total RNA, and RNA quality was then checked on an Agilent 2100 Bioanalyzer.

The TCR beta CDR3 regions were amplified from RNA transcripts. For the first round of RT-PCR on the TCR CDR3, the HTBI primer set was used together with the Qiagen OneStep RT-PCR kit. The libraries were constructed in a second round of multiplex PCR and then size-selected and purified. Libraries were sequenced paired-end with 100 bp reads on an Illumina HiSeq2000. The original methods were these. SOAPnuke was used to process the raw data, removing reads that contained adapters or uncalled bases, had a mean Phred below 15, or lacked an exact match to the constant primer or identifier. High-quality paired reads were merged with COPE v1.2.5, and unique nucleotide sequences were defined as clonotypes. MiTCR v1.1 was used to align clonotypes to the IMGT TRBV, TRBD and TRBJ reference segments. Analysis was restricted to V-J combinations with a frequency above 0.0001, which covered roughly 99% of repertoires. A TCS score was defined as the ratio of F50 (clonal expansion) to E x V (chaos), with BLOSUM62-based TCRdist applied between CDR3 peptides within each V-J. Welch's t-statistics and random forest reduced 500 to 550 V-J features to around 14, which were used in a naive Bayes classifier (R e1071). In TCRdb, the public reads were trimmed at Q25 with fastp and aligned with MiXCR, with productive beta chains retained. Entries that share a CDR3 protein sequence are merged under the most common genes and DNA. TCRdb assigned the V and J calls; the authors' analysis was not used. The sample table holds 370,000 or so distinct CDR3 sequences, of which roughly 14% were seen once. The ten largest account for about a fifth of the sample.

This sequence uses TRBV28 and TRBJ2-5; the D gene is unclear. The sequenced material came from blood. The receptor was derived from a man aged 25-45 years with Graves' hyperthyroidism that later progressed to Graves' ophthalmopathy. CDR3 loop: CASSFVGLGTQYF. The nucleotides are TGTGCCAGCAGTTTTGTTGGGTTAGGGACCCAGTACTTC.